This T cell receptor beta chain derives from a study of blood T cells in healthy people across ages. This clonotype was observed a few times. Its antigen is not known. Primers used in a second PCR of about 7 to 11 cycles were a sample-barcoded 5' primer and a J-beta primer mix. TCRdb reanalysed the 5' RACE reads using MiXCR and keeps one entry per CDR3 protein. The table records 1 million or so distinct CDR3 sequences, around 43% of them present only once. Study conclusions and caveats: Naive T cell percentage strongly correlated with TCR beta diversity.

The CDR3 covers 12 residues. The V gene's germline CDR1 is SNHLY and CDR2 FYNNEI. With 10 bases removed from V and 1 base from J, the gap between germline ends came to 10 bases. Total RNA amounts of at least 6 micrograms were extracted per sample. The origin of this receptor is a woman aged 60-70 years in good health. The gene calls are TRBV2 and TRBJ1-1, with D uncertain. Material: blood. For the CDR3, the DNA is TGTGCCATCAACTGGCGGAACACTGAAGCTTTCTTT. Its translation is CAINWRNTEAFF.